This TCR beta chain comes out of a study of blood T cell repertoires in COVID-19. Overall study: The United States, Italy and Spain were the sources of the acute and convalescent COVID-19 samples. Nucleic acid was either cDNA or gDNA, and it came from T cells, B-cell-depleted T cells, or PBMCs.

Measured with immunoSEQ multiplex PCR; TCRdb has only the in-frame clones, and not every one. The sample carries 40,000 to 50,000 clones, 85% to 90% recorded once. What was sequenced was peripheral blood. This clonotype was obtained from a woman older than 75 with COVID-19, enrolled during active disease.

The chain's CDR3 is CASSEARQGNTEAFF. For the CDR3, the DNA is TGTGCCAGCAGTGAAGCTAGACAGGGCAACACTGAAGCTTTCTTT. The chain joins TRBV6-1 to TRBJ1-1; the match to TRBD1 covers 7 bases. V shed 0 bases and J 2 bases; nucleotides not matched to a gene: 3. Germline CDR1 reads MNHNS; CDR2 reads SASEGT. This CDR3 has 15 amino acids.